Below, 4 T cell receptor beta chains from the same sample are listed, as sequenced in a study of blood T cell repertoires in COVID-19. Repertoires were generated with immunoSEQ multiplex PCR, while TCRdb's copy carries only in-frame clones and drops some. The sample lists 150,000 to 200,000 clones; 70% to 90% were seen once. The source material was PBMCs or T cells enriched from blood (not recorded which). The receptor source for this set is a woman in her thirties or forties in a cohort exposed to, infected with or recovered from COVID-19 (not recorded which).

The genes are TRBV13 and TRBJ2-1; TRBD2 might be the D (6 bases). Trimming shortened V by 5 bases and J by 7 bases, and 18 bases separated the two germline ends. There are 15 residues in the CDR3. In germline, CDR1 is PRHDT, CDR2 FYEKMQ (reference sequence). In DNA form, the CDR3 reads TGTGCCAGCAGCCCAACAGTATATGGGGGGAATGAGCAGTTCTTC. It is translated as CASSPTVYGGNEQFF. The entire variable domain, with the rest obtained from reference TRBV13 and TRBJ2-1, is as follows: AAGVIQSPRHLIKEKRETATLKCYPIPRHDTVYWYQQGPGQDPQFLISFYEKMQSDKGSIPDRFSAQQFSDYHSELNMSSLELGDSALYFCASSPTVYGGNEQFFGPGTRLTVL.

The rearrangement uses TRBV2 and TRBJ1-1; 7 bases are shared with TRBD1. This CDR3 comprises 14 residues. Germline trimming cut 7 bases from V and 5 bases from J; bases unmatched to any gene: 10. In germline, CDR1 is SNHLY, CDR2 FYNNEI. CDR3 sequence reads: CASIPATGLTEAFF. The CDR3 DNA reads TGTGCCAGCATCCCGGCGACAGGGCTGACTGAAGCTTTCTTT.

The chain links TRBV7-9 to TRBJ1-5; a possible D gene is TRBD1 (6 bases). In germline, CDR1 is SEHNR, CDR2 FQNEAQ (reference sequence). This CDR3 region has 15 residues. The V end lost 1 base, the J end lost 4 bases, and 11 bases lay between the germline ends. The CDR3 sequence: CASSLGAGVNQPQHF. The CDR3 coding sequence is TGTGCCAGCAGCTTAGGGGCAGGGGTAAATCAGCCCCAGCATTTT. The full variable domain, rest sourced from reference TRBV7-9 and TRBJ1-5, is DTGVSQNPRHKITKRGQNVTFRCDPISEHNRLYWYRQTLGQGPEFLTYFQNEAQLEKSRLLSDRFSAERPKGSFSTLEIQRTEQGDSAMYLCASSLGAGVNQPQHFGDGTRLSIL.

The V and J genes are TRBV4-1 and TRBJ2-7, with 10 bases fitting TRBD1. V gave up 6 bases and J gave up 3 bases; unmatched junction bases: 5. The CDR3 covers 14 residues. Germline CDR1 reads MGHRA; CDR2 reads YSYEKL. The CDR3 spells CASSWTGGNYEQYF. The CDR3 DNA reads TGCGCCAGCAGTTGGACAGGGGGTAACTACGAGCAGTACTTC.